This record covers a single T cell receptor beta chain. The data originate from a study of blood T cell repertoires in COVID-19. Sequencing used immunoSEQ multiplex PCR; TCRdb keeps in-frame clones, though not all of them. The repertoire holds more than 35,000 clones, with approximately 80% as singletons. CDR1 is LGHNA and CDR2 is YNFKEQ in the germline V gene. The CDR3 consists of 16 residues. The V and J ends lost 4 bases and 4 bases respectively, with 16 bases between them. Material for sequencing was peripheral blood. This receptor was obtained from a woman older than 75 with acute or convalescent COVID-19. The chain carries TRBV4-2 and TRBJ1-4; weak D call: TRBD1 (5 bases). The CDR3 DNA sequence: TGTGCCAGCAGCCTCCGCCTGGACACAGATAATGAAAAACTGTTTTTT. This sequence encodes CASSLRLDTDNEKLFF.